Below, 11 T cell receptor beta chains from the same sample are listed, as sequenced in a study of Ad26.COV2.S vaccination and SARS-CoV-2 variants. Described treatment: 15 to 20 received Ad26.COV2.S at low or high dose, single or two shots; 5 received placebo; per-sample allocation not given. Sample collection was performed on day 63 after the first vaccine or placebo injection. Only in-frame clones appear in the TCRdb table, and some are missing; sequencing was by immunoSEQ multiplex PCR. The sample consists of hundreds of thousands of clones, approximately 92% of them appearing once. Sequencing used peripheral blood, obtained in a trial of Ad26.COV2.S vaccine versus placebo. The receptors come from a person aged 18-65 years who received the Ad26.COV2.S COVID-19 vaccine or a placebo.

This chain uses TRBV9 with TRBJ2-2; 7 bases map to TRBD2. CDR1 and CDR2 (germline): SGDLS, YYNGEE. This CDR3 spans 15 amino acids. V shed 0 bases, J shed 2 bases, and the junction held 1 base outside the gene matches. For the CDR3, the DNA is TGTGCCAGCAGCGTAGGCGGGGGTAACACCGGGGAGCTGTTTTTT. Protein product: CASSVGGGNTGELFF. The full variable domain, in which reference TRBV9 and TRBJ2-2 provide the parts outside the CDR3, is DSGVTQTPKHLITATGQRVTLRCSPRSGDLSVYWYQQSLDQGLQFLIQYYNGEERAKGNILERFSAQQFPDLHSELNLSSLELGDSALYFCASSVGGGNTGELFFGEGSRLTVL.

The chain uses TRBV11-3 and TRBJ2-2, with D perhaps assigned TRBD1 or TRBD2 (5 bases each). This CDR3 has 15 amino acids. CDR1 SGHNT and CDR2 YENEEA come from the germline V gene. The V and J ends lost 3 bases and 6 bases respectively, with 14 bases between them. CDR3 sequence (DNA): TGTGCCAGCAGCTTCCCTGAGGGGAGACCCGGGGAGCTGTTTTTT. This encodes CASSFPEGRPGELFF.

This clone occurred a few times. The chain combines TRBV7-2 with TRBJ1-5, with D perhaps matching TRBD1 (5 bases). CDR1 and CDR2 from the germline V gene are SGHTA and FQGNSA. Trimming left V 6 bases short and J 10 bases short, with 19 bases between. The CDR3 sequence is 14 residues long. CDR3 coding DNA: TGTGCCAGCAGTGGGGGAGGCAGATCTACCCCCCAGCATTTT. It translates to CASSGGGRSTPQHF.

The V and J genes are TRBV12-3 or TRBV12-4 and TRBJ2-5, with D perhaps TRBD2 (5 bases). This CDR3 comprises 13 residues. Trimming shortened V by 5 bases and J by 0 bases, and 7 bases separated the two germline ends. CDR3: CASSRGNQETQYF. The CDR3 nucleotides are TGTGCCAGCAGTCGGGGTAACCAAGAGACCCAGTACTTC.

The gene calls are TRBV5-1 and TRBJ2-5, with 10 nucleotides matching TRBD1. Trimming cost V 0 bases and J 7 bases; bases outside gene matches: 9. This CDR3 spans 16 amino acids. From germline, CDR1 is SGHRS and CDR2 YFSETQ. In nucleotides, the CDR3 is TGCGCCAGCAGCTTGGAATGGGGACAGGGGAGGGGGACCCAGTACTTC. It encodes CASSLEWGQGRGTQYF.

The table lists this clone with a few counts. The chain recombines TRBV28 with TRBJ1-2, with TRBD1 matching over 12 bases. The CDR3 runs 18 residues. The germline CDR1 and CDR2 sequences are MDHEN and SYDVKM. V trimming: 3 bases; J trimming: 3 bases; junction bases outside the gene matches: 11. CDR3 DNA: TGTGCCAGCAGTTTCGTACCCGGGACAGGGGGCTCAGACTATGGCTACACCTTC. Translation gives CASSFVPGTGGSDYGYTF.

The chain carries TRBV7-9 and TRBJ1-5, with D unclear. CDR3 length: 13 amino acids. V lost 1 base, J lost 1 base, and 2 bases lay in between. Per the germline V gene, CDR1 is SEHNR and CDR2 is FQNEAQ (reference sequence). CDR3 in DNA: TGTGCCAGCAGCTTAGTGAGCAATCAGCCCCAGCATTTT. Translated, it gives CASSLVSNQPQHF.

CDR3 in DNA: TGTGCCAGTAGTATGGTAGGGGACAACAATGAGCAGTTCTTC. The encoded protein is CASSMVGDNNEQFF. The chain has TRBV19 and TRBJ2-1; tentatively, D is TRBD1 (6 bases). V dropped 3 bases and J dropped 5 bases, with 11 bases sitting between them. The CDR3 spans 14 residues. CDR1 is LNHDA and CDR2 is SQIVND in the germline V gene (reference sequence).

V gene TRBV18 combines with J gene TRBJ1-3; D remains ambiguous. The length of the CDR3 is 15 residues. The V end was cut by 1 base, the J end by 0 bases, with 7 bases between. Germline V gene sequence: CDR1 KGHSH, CDR2 LQKENI. This chain's CDR3 is CASSPRQSSGNTIYF. The CDR3 DNA reads TGTGCCAGCTCACCACGGCAGAGCTCTGGAAACACCATATATTTT.

In this sample, this clone turned up once. The rearrangement uses TRBV11-3 and TRBJ2-1, with D perhaps given as TRBD1 or TRBD2 (5 bases each). The germline CDR1 and CDR2 sequences are SGHNT and YENEEA. Trimming removed 5 bases at V and 12 bases at J, with 20 bases between. The CDR3 spans 14 residues. The CDR3 reads CASSPPERGDGQFF. CDR3 nucleotide sequence: TGTGCCAGCAGCCCCCCGGAGAGGGGAGACGGGCAGTTCTTC.

Written as DNA, the CDR3 is TGTGCCAGCAGCTTACCACCCAGCACTGAAGCTTTCTTT. It encodes CASSLPPSTEAFF. V is TRBV7-2 and J is TRBJ1-1; D unclear. The CDR3 runs to 13 residues. Trimming pared 2 bases from V and 4 bases from J, leaving 8 bases between. Looked up from germline, CDR1 is SGHTA and CDR2 is FQGNSA.